Given below is one T cell receptor beta chain in context. This CDR3 has 16 residues. After removal of 1 base from V and 5 bases from J, the junction contained 10 bases not matched to a gene. Germline V CDR1 and CDR2: LGHNA, YNFKEQ. The data belong to a study of blood T cell repertoires in COVID-19. Turning to the study itself: Samples of COVID-19 (acute and convalescent) were obtained from the United States, Italy and Spain. From T cells, B-cell-depleted T cells, or PBMCs came the material, which was cDNA or gDNA.

Original processing notes: Reference gene primer amplification gave nucleated cell count estimates. The protocol was immunoSEQ multiplex PCR, while the TCRdb copy is restricted to in-frame clones and leaves out a portion. V and J calls and clone size come straight from that table; D and trimming were deduced from the DNA. The table includes about 52,000 clones, nearly 90% detected once. The sequence was collected from a man older than 75 with active or convalescent COVID-19. The rearrangement uses TRBV4-2 and TRBJ1-2, with TRBD1 matching 7 bases. The sample taken for sequencing was peripheral blood. The CDR3 sequence: CASSQGQGHPLYGYTF. DNA for the CDR3: TGTGCCAGCAGCCAAGGACAGGGACACCCCCTATATGGCTACACCTTC.